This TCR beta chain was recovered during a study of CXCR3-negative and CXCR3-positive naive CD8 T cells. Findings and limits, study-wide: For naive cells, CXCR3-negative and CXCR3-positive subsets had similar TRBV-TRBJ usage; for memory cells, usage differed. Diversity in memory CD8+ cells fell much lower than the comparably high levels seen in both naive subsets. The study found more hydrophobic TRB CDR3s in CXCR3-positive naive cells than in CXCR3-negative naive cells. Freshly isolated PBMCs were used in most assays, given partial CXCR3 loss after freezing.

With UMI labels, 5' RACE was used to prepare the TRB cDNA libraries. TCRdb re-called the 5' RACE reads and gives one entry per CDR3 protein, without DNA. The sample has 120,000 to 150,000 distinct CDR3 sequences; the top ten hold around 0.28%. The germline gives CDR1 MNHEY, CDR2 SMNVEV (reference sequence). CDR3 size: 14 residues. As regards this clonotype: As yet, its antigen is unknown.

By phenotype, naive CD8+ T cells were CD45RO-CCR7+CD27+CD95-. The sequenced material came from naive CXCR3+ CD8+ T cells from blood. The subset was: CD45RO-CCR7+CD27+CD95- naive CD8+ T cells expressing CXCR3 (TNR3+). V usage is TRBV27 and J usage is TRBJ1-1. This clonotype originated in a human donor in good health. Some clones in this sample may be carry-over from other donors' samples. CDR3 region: CASSLYGMNTEAFF.